These 17 T cell receptor beta chains originate from one sample sequenced in a study of shared clonotypes between healthy human individuals. Generated by immunoSEQ multiplex PCR, the TCRdb table keeps only in-frame clones and is missing some. The table records over a million clones, approximately 80% of them present only once. Material for sequencing was memory CD4+ T cells from PBMCs. Subset meaning: CD45RA-negative fraction. The receptors shown here come from a young man in good health. Some clones in this sample may be carry-over from other donors' samples.

This clone came up once. The V and J genes are TRBV5-1 and TRBJ2-3; D remains unclear. Trimming removed 4 bases at V and 2 bases at J, with 11 bases between. The CDR3 has 14 amino acids. CDR1 is SGHRS and CDR2 is YFSETQ in the germline V gene. Here the CDR3 reads CASSTDGYTDTQYF. CDR3 bases: TGCGCCAGCAGCACAGACGGATACACAGATACGCAGTATTTT.

The rearrangement links TRBV2 to TRBJ2-1, with TRBD2 identical over 9 bases. Per the germline V gene, CDR1 is SNHLY and CDR2 is FYNNEI. The CDR3 is 19 amino acids. Trimming cost V 2 bases and J 3 bases; bases outside gene matches: 14. The CDR3 nucleotides read TGTGCCAGCAGTGAACGGCAAGGGGCGGGAGGGCGGCACTACAATGAGCAGTTCTTC. Protein: CASSERQGAGGRHYNEQFF.

The chain combines TRBV5-1 with TRBJ2-3; D possibly corresponds to TRBD2 (5 bases). The CDR3 has 16 amino acids. The germline V gene has CDR1 SGHRS and CDR2 YFSETQ. Trimming cost V 4 bases and J 2 bases, with 17 bases left between them. DNA for the CDR3: TGCGCCAGCAGCCTTATTGGTAGCGCGTTCACAGATACGCAGTATTTT. Translating gives CASSLIGSAFTDTQYF.

About this clone: A much larger clone differs by one base, so this may be a read error. V and J are TRBV11-3 and TRBJ2-5; D may be TRBD1 (6 bases). The ends were cut back, 0 bases at V and 4 bases at J, with 12 bases in the middle. The CDR3 totals 15 residues. CDR1 is SGHNT and CDR2 is YENEEA in the germline V gene. This chain's CDR3 is CASSLDRGKGETQYF. CDR3 DNA sequence: TGTGCCAGCAGCTTAGACAGGGGCAAGGGAGAGACCCAGTACTTC.

V gene TRBV10-3 combines with J gene TRBJ1-2; TRBD1 aligns across 8 bases. V lost 2 bases, J lost 4 bases, and 0 bases stayed unmatched. The germline V gene has CDR1 ENHRY and CDR2 SYGVKD. The CDR3 covers 13 residues. The CDR3, as DNA: TGTGCCATCAGTGAGGACAGGGGCTATGGCTACACCTTC. This gives the protein CAISEDRGYGYTF.

The chain carries TRBV5-4 and TRBJ2-1, with TRBD2 matching over 12 bases. Germline trimming cut 4 bases from V and 3 bases from J; bases unmatched to any gene: 5. This CDR3 is built from 16 residues. CDR1 and CDR2 (germline): SGHNT, YYREEE (reference sequence). CDR3 DNA: TGTGCCAGCAGCAATCTAGCGGGAGGGGACTACAATGAGCAGTTCTTC. The encoded protein is CASSNLAGGDYNEQFF.

The chain has TRBV27 and TRBJ2-3; 8 bases line up with TRBD2. This CDR3 contains 14 residues. Germline V gene sequence: CDR1 MNHEY, CDR2 SMNVEV (reference sequence). The V gene end was trimmed by 6 bases and the J gene end by 4 bases; junction bases not matched to a gene: 6. The CDR3 DNA follows: TGTGCCAGCAGATTAGCGGGAATGGCAGATACGCAGTATTTT. Protein product: CASRLAGMADTQYF.

This sequence joins TRBV7-2 and TRBJ2-1; TRBD2 matches 9 bases. CDR3 length: 15 residues. V lost 1 base to trimming and J lost 8 bases; unmatched junction nucleotides: 6. Germline assignment: CDR1 SGHTA and CDR2 FQGNSA. CDR3 sequence reads: CASSLEISGRDEQFF. CDR3 nucleotides: TGTGCCAGCAGCTTAGAAATTAGCGGGAGAGATGAGCAGTTCTTC.

The J gene is TRBJ2-5, the V gene TRBV7-2; TRBD1 or TRBD2 may be the D gene (5 bases each). The V and J ends lost 11 bases and 4 bases respectively, with 14 bases between them. The CDR3 sequence is 12 residues long. Germline V gene sequence: CDR1 SGHTA, CDR2 FQGNSA. CDR3 in DNA: TGTGCCGAATCGGGACCGGTAGAGACCCAGTACTTC. Residues: CAESGPVETQYF.

V usage is TRBV7-9 and J usage is TRBJ2-1; 10 bases are shared with TRBD2. Germline lookup yields CDR1 SEHNR and CDR2 FQNEAQ (reference sequence). With 5 bases clipped from V and 1 base from J, the junction kept 14 bases outside the gene matches. The CDR3 loop spans 19 amino acids. CDR3 sequence (DNA): TGTGCCAGCAGCCTCCCCCGGCTAGCGGGAGTTTCGTCCTACAATGAGCAGTTCTTC. Protein product: CASSLPRLAGVSSYNEQFF.

The chain links TRBV5-8 to TRBJ1-5; D gene uncertain. Germline loops: CDR1 SGHTS, CDR2 YDEGEE. This CDR3 region has 13 residues. Trimming shortened V by 4 bases and J by 7 bases, and 12 bases separated the two germline ends. CDR3: CASSRRASQPQHF. CDR3 DNA sequence: TGTGCCAGCAGCAGAAGGGCATCCCAGCCCCAGCATTTT. Full variable domain (remainder filled in from reference TRBV5-8 and TRBJ1-5): EAGVTQSPTHLIKTRGQQATLRCSPISGHTSVYWYQQALGLGLQFLLWYDEGEERNRGNFPPRFSGRQFPNYSSELNVNALELEDSALYLCASSRRASQPQHFGDGTRLSIL.

The chain uses TRBV28 and TRBJ1-2; D is possibly TRBD1 (6 bases). The CDR3 has 12 residues. V was clipped by 7 bases and J by 8 bases, with 14 bases between them. From germline, CDR1 is MDHEN and CDR2 SYDVKM. The DNA of the CDR3 is TGTGCCAGCAAGGGGGGGAAAGAAGGCTACACCTTC. Protein sequence: CASKGGKEGYTF.

The V and J genes are TRBV30 and TRBJ2-7; D gene unclear. The V gene lost 1 base and the J gene lost 3 bases, with 13 bases spanning the gap. Germline V gene data show CDR1 as GTSNPN and CDR2 as SVGIG (reference sequence). This CDR3 has 14 residues. CDR3 loop: CAWSDPTRGYEQYF. CDR3 DNA: TGTGCCTGGAGTGACCCGACAAGAGGCTACGAGCAGTACTTC.

This clone was detected once. The chain combines TRBV6-6 with TRBJ2-3; 7 bases agree with TRBD2. The CDR3 runs 14 residues. Losses at the gene ends were 4 bases for V and 9 bases for J; bases not matched to a gene: 10. Per the germline V gene, CDR1 is MNHNY and CDR2 is SVGAGI (reference sequence). The CDR3 reads CASSSRQREGTQYF. For the CDR3, the DNA is TGTGCCAGCAGTTCCCGACAGCGGGAAGGCACGCAGTATTTT.

The chain links TRBV5-1 to TRBJ1-3; D is ambiguous. Between the trimmed V and J ends, which lost 4 bases and 2 bases, there was a span of 13 bases. The V gene's germline CDR1 is SGHRS and CDR2 YFSETQ. This CDR3 region has 15 residues. This chain's CDR3 is CASSRFAGPGNTIYF. DNA of the CDR3: TGCGCCAGCAGCCGATTCGCGGGCCCTGGAAACACCATATATTTT.

The V call is TRBV19, the J call TRBJ2-2; TRBD2 is a possible D gene (5 bases). V lost 5 bases and J 7 bases, leaving 17 bases between the germline ends. Per the germline V gene, CDR1 is LNHDA and CDR2 is SQIVND (reference sequence). The CDR3 length is 15 residues. CDR3 sequence (DNA): TGTGCCAGTAGTTCTGGGAGACTCGGCGGCGGGGAGCTGTTTTTT. Translated, it gives CASSSGRLGGGELFF. Drawing the rest from reference TRBV19 and TRBJ2-2, the complete variable domain is DGGITQSPKYLFRKEGQNVTLSCEQNLNHDAMYWYRQDPGQGLRLIYYSQIVNDFQKGDIAEGYSVSREKKESFPLTVTSAQKNPTAFYLCASSSGRLGGGELFFGEGSRLTVL.

Notes on this clone: Different DNA sequences within this sample yield the same CDR3. The J gene is TRBJ1-1, the V gene TRBV5-4; 7 bases match TRBD1. Germline trimming cut 4 bases from V and 1 base from J; bases unmatched to any gene: 4. Germline CDR1 SGHNT, CDR2 YYREEE (reference sequence). This CDR3 region has 14 residues. The CDR3 coding sequence is TGTGCCAGCAGCAGAGACAGGGCGAACACTGAAGCTTTCTTT. Protein: CASSRDRANTEAFF.